This T cell receptor beta chain was captured in a study of blood T cell repertoires in COVID-19. Study in general: Samples of COVID-19 (acute and convalescent) were obtained from the United States, Italy and Spain. T cells, B-cell-depleted T cells, or PBMCs provided the cDNA or gDNA that served as material.

Study processing details: Using reference gene primer amplification, nucleated cell counts were estimated. Some clones are missing from TCRdb's copy, which holds only in-frame ones; the method was immunoSEQ multiplex PCR. V and J calls plus clone size are reproduced from that table; the DNA served to infer D and trimming. This table has more than 45,000 clones, around four fifths appearing once. V was shortened by 0 bases and J by 0 bases, with 8 bases between the two germline ends. Germline-derived CDR1 and CDR2 are ENHRY and SYGVKD. The CDR3 loop spans 16 amino acids. The TCR comes from a human donor in a cohort sampled during active COVID-19. This chain connects TRBV10-3 to TRBJ2-2, with a tentative D call TRBD2 (6 bases). The sequenced sample was peripheral blood. CDR3 sequence: CAISESGLTNTGELFF. The CDR3, as DNA: TGTGCCATCAGTGAGTCGGGACTTACGAACACCGGGGAGCTGTTTTTT.